This record concerns one T cell receptor beta chain sequence. Its target antigen remains unknown. Base qualities are not recorded, but no much larger clone differs from it by a single base. The data stem from a study of T cell repertoires in cytomegalovirus infection (dated by TCRdb to 2018 to 2020). Turning to the overall study: The peptide stimulations were aimed at well-studied HLA-B-restricted epitopes as well as recently identified HLA-C-restricted CMV epitopes, whose presentation resists viral immunomodulation. Because public TCR beta signatures pointed to carriage of CMV infection together with the matching HLA type, the HLA type of each donor mattered for the analysis.

Data came from an Illumina HiSeq 1500. The public sequencing data were trimmed at Q25 with fastp and processed into clonotypes with MiXCR by TCRdb, which kept only in-frame beta chains. Each record represents a unique CDR3 protein, reported with the most common genes and DNA among its rows. The sample table contains approximately 1,000,000 distinct CDR3 sequences; only one count was recorded for roughly 30% of them. Of the sample, about 14% falls within the top ten clones. From a lookup of the germline V gene, CDR1 and CDR2 are MNHNS and SASEGT. The CDR3 sequence holds 9 residues, the cysteine and phenylalanine included. The entry retains the CDR3 DNA only, 27 bases that are in frame from base 1. Paper-wide results and their limitations: Carriers of CMV infection plus the relevant HLA type were discriminated by the cumulative frequency of public TCR beta family members in the study cohort and in an independent roughly 340-donor cohort. In the ex vivo response, HLA-C-restricted CMV-specific TCR beta clonotypes were dominant, and in two of eight donors the single most frequent clonotype came from this HLA-C-restricted group.

The treatment or condition label, read with the paper, signifies: in vitro stimulation with specific CMV peptide epitopes to enrich CMV-specific T cells. The TCR sequence derives from a human donor in good health (CMV status not recorded). Some clones in this sample may be carry-over from other donors' samples. Recombination connected TRBV6-1 to TRBJ1-6; the D segment cannot be called with confidence. Sequences were derived from cultured CD8+ T cells from PBMCs, sampled from culture after CMV antigen stimulation. The CDR3 protein: CGQNAPLHF. At the DNA level, the sequence is TGTGGCCAGAATGCACCCCTCCACTTT.